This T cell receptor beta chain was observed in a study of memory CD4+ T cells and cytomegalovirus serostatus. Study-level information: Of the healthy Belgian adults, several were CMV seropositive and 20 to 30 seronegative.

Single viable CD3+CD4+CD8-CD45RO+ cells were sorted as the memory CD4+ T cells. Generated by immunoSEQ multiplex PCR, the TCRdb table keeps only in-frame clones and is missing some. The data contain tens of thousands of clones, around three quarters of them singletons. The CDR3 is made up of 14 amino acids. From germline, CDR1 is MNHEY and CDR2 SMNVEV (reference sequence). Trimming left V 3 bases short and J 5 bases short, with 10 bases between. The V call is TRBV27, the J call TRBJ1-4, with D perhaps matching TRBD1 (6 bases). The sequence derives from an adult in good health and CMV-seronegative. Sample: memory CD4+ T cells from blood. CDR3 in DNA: TGTGCCAGCAGTTTGAGGGGGGGAAATGAAAAACTGTTTTTT. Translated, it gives CASSLRGGNEKLFF.